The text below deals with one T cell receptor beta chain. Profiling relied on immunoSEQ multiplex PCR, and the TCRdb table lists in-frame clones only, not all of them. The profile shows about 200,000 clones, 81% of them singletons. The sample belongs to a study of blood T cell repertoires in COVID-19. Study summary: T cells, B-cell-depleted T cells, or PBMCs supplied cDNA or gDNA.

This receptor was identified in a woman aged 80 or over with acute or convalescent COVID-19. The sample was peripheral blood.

The CDR3 region has the DNA TGTGCCAGCACCTTGAACACTGAAGCTTTCTTT. This sequence encodes CASTLNTEAFF. The chain combines TRBV28 with TRBJ1-1, with D hard to call. Trimming took off 7 bases at V and 0 bases at J, with 3 bases between the two ends. The length of the CDR3 is 11 residues. Per the germline V gene, CDR1 is MDHEN and CDR2 is SYDVKM.